The 23 T cell receptor beta chains presented below share a single source sample, sequenced in a study of blood T cell repertoires in COVID-19. Using immunoSEQ multiplex PCR, the repertoire was profiled, and TCRdb retains in-frame clones only, with some absent. Of around 280,000 clones listed, around nine tenths were seen once; the top ten hold around 5.8%. Sequenced: PBMCs or T cells enriched from blood (not recorded which). Receptors were obtained from a woman in her thirties or forties who had recovered from COVID-19.

The J gene is TRBJ2-1, the V gene TRBV27, with 7 bases matching TRBD2. This CDR3 region has 15 residues. Trimming took 8 bases from V and 8 from J; bases not matched to a gene: 15. Germline assignment: CDR1 MNHEY and CDR2 SMNVEV (reference sequence). The chain's CDR3 is CASRPWEGRKDEQFF. The CDR3 DNA reads TGTGCCAGCCGCCCCTGGGAGGGCCGAAAGGATGAGCAGTTCTTC.

The rearrangement uses TRBV2 and TRBJ1-5; the D is unclear. The CDR3 is 14 amino acids. Germline CDR1 is SNHLY and CDR2 is FYNNEI. V was cut by 4 bases and J by 7 bases, with 14 bases left in between. The CDR3 DNA follows: TGTGCCAGCAGTGGAGGTGGCGTTTCGCAGCCCCAGCATTTT. Amino acid sequence: CASSGGGVSQPQHF.

The chain recombines TRBV4-2 with TRBJ2-7; 11 bases fit TRBD2. Germline CDR1 is LGHNA and CDR2 is YNFKEQ. CDR3 length equals 16 residues. V trimming: 0 bases; J trimming: 2 bases; junction bases outside the gene matches: 3. The CDR3: CASSQELAGATYEQYF. The CDR3 coding sequence is TGTGCCAGCAGCCAAGAACTAGCGGGGGCTACCTACGAGCAGTACTTC.

Regarding this clone: Other DNA sequences in the same sample also yield this CDR3. CDR3: CASSPSGPYEQYF. For the CDR3, the DNA is TGTGCCAGCAGCCCTAGCGGACCCTACGAGCAGTACTTC. This sequence joins TRBV28 and TRBJ2-7, with 7 positions matching TRBD2. The V segment lost 6 bases and the J segment 2 bases; nucleotides outside the gene matches: 4. Germline CDR1 MDHEN, CDR2 SYDVKM. CDR3 length: 13 amino acids.

A few counts support this clone. J is TRBJ2-1 and V is TRBV18; 8 bases are a match to TRBD1. The V segment lost 4 bases and the J segment 11 bases; nucleotides outside the gene matches: 13. CDR1 and CDR2 (germline): KGHSH, LQKENI. This CDR3 comprises 15 residues. The CDR3 here is CASSLNQGAESQQFF. The DNA of the CDR3 is TGTGCCAGCTCACTTAACCAGGGGGCCGAATCGCAGCAGTTCTTC.

CDR3 DNA: TGTGCCAGCAGCTTATTGGCGGGAGGCCGAGAGACCCAGTACTTC. It specifies CASSLLAGGRETQYF. The chain employs TRBV7-6 and TRBJ2-5; 8 bases map to TRBD2. J lost 4 bases, V lost 2 bases, and 6 bases had no gene match. Germline lookup yields CDR1 SGHVS and CDR2 FNYEAQ. This CDR3 has 15 amino acids.

The genes are TRBV11-3 and TRBJ2-5; a possible D gene is TRBD1 (6 bases). The ends were cut back, 2 bases at V and 3 bases at J, with 10 bases in the middle. Per germline, CDR1 SGHNT and CDR2 YENEEA. This CDR3 has 14 residues. Here the CDR3 reads CASSLPWTEETQYF. In DNA form, the CDR3 reads TGTGCCAGCAGCTTACCTTGGACAGAAGAGACCCAGTACTTC.

V gene TRBV5-1 combines with J gene TRBJ1-1; D perhaps matches TRBD1 (5 bases). Per the germline V gene, CDR1 is SGHRS and CDR2 is YFSETQ. The V end lost 4 bases, the J end lost 4 bases, and 17 bases lay between the germline ends. The CDR3 is 15 amino acids. CDR3 loop: CASSIIRVGVTEAFF. In DNA, the CDR3 is TGCGCCAGCAGCATAATCAGGGTAGGTGTCACTGAAGCTTTCTTT.

The chain uses TRBV3-1 (or the pseudogene TRBV3-2) and TRBJ2-2, with D possibly being TRBD2 (6 bases). The ends were cut back, 1 base at V and 7 bases at J, with 13 bases in the middle. This CDR3 has 15 amino acids. Germline loops: CDR1 LGHDT, CDR2 YNNKEL (reference sequence). The CDR3 DNA sequence: TGTGCCAGCAGCCAAGGACGGGGAGGTTTCGGGGAGCTGTTTTTT. Its protein is CASSQGRGGFGELFF.

This chain links TRBV7-2 with TRBJ1-2; D is ambiguous. Germline assignment: CDR1 SGHTA and CDR2 FQGNSA. The CDR3 is made up of 11 amino acids. The V end was cut by 3 bases, the J end by 8 bases, with 7 bases between. The CDR3: CASSLRAGYTF. The CDR3 DNA reads as TGTGCCAGCAGCTTGAGGGCCGGCTACACCTTC. The whole variable domain, remainder taken from reference TRBV7-2 and TRBJ1-2, is GAGVSQSPSNKVTEKGKDVELRCDPISGHTALYWYRQSLGQGLEFLIYFQGNSAPDKSGLPSDRFSAERTGGSVSTLTIQRTQQEDSAVYLCASSLRAGYTFGSGTRLTVV.

The chain employs TRBV4-3 and TRBJ1-1, with unresolved D. This CDR3 has 13 residues. The V and J ends lost 4 bases and 4 bases respectively, with 10 bases between them. Looked up from germline, CDR1 is LGHNA and CDR2 is YSLEER. CDR3 region: CASSLRESTEAFF. CDR3 DNA: TGCGCCAGCAGCCTCCGGGAGTCCACTGAAGCTTTCTTT.

The chain employs TRBV4-3 and TRBJ2-7, with 9 positions matching TRBD2. Germline V gives CDR1 LGHNA, CDR2 YSLEER. With 0 bases clipped from V and 5 bases from J, the junction kept 8 bases outside the gene matches. There are 16 residues in the CDR3. CDR3 coding DNA: TGCGCCAGCAGCCAAGATCCCGGACTAGCGCCCCACGAGCAGTACTTC. Residues: CASSQDPGLAPHEQYF.

This chain links TRBV5-1 with TRBJ2-5; 7 bases align to TRBD2. The CDR3 has 14 amino acids. The J segment lost 5 bases and the V segment lost 4 bases, leaving 8 bases of the junction unmatched. Germline lookup yields CDR1 SGHRS and CDR2 YFSETQ. The CDR3, as DNA: TGCGCCAGCAGCGAGGGAGGGGCCGGGGAGACCCAGTACTTC. This translates into CASSEGGAGETQYF. Full variable domain (remainder filled in from reference TRBV5-1 and TRBJ2-5): KAGVTQTPRYLIKTRGQQVTLSCSPISGHRSVSWYQQTPGQGLQFLFEYFSETQRNKGNFPGRFSGRQFSNSRSEMNVSTLELGDSALYLCASSEGGAGETQYFGPGTRLLVL.

The genes are TRBV5-1 and TRBJ2-2; 7 nucleotides line up with TRBD2. Germline V gene sequence: CDR1 SGHRS, CDR2 YFSETQ. J lost 7 bases, V lost 4 bases, and 10 bases had no gene match. The CDR3 is 15 amino acids. The CDR3 sequence: CASSGAGRGGGELFF. The CDR3 nucleotides are TGCGCCAGCAGCGGAGCGGGAAGGGGAGGCGGGGAGCTGTTTTTT. Using reference TRBV5-1 and TRBJ2-2 for the parts outside the CDR3, the full variable domain is KAGVTQTPRYLIKTRGQQVTLSCSPISGHRSVSWYQQTPGQGLQFLFEYFSETQRNKGNFPGRFSGRQFSNSRSEMNVSTLELGDSALYLCASSGAGRGGGELFFGEGSRLTVL.

This clone was seen ten or more times. J is TRBJ2-1 and V is TRBV4-3; 9 nucleotides match TRBD1. Unmatched junction bases numbered 11, after V lost 0 bases and J lost 2 bases. Germline lookup yields CDR1 LGHNA and CDR2 YSLEER. The CDR3 has 19 amino acids. DNA of the CDR3: TGCGCCAGCAGCCAAGATCCCCCCTCAACAGGGGGCGCCTACAATGAGCAGTTCTTC. Translating gives CASSQDPPSTGGAYNEQFF.

This chain uses TRBV30 with TRBJ1-2; D is perhaps TRBD1 (5 bases). This CDR3 has 14 residues. V was cut by 0 bases and J by 4 bases, with 12 bases left in between. Germline V gives CDR1 GTSNPN, CDR2 SVGIG (reference sequence). The CDR3 reads CAWSVLLDSYGYTF. The CDR3 DNA sequence: TGTGCCTGGAGTGTACTCCTCGACAGCTATGGCTACACCTTC.

This clone showed up just a few times. The chain combines TRBV15 with TRBJ2-2; tentatively, D is TRBD2 (6 bases). V shed 1 base and J shed 4 bases, with 10 bases lying between them. The germline V gene encodes CDR1 LNHNV and CDR2 YYDKDF (reference sequence). CDR3 length: 15 amino acids. The CDR3, as DNA: TGTGCCACCAGCAGAGTGGTAGCGGTCACCGGGGAGCTGTTTTTT. As protein: CATSRVVAVTGELFF.

This clone was picked up a small number of times. The chain uses TRBV28 and TRBJ1-4; TRBD1 matches 7 bases. The junction had 11 bases not matched to a gene; V was cut back by 4 bases and J by 6 bases. There are 16 residues in the CDR3. Germline CDR1 MDHEN, CDR2 SYDVKM. The CDR3 DNA follows: TGTGCCAGCAGTTCCGGTGGGACAGCCCTCGATGAAAAACTGTTTTTT. This codes for CASSSGGTALDEKLFF. The full variable domain, completed using reference TRBV28 and TRBJ1-4, is DVKVTQSSRYLVKRTGEKVFLECVQDMDHENMFWYRQDPGLGLRLIYFSYDVKMKEKGDIPEGYSVSREKKERFSLILESASTNQTSMYLCASSSGGTALDEKLFFGSGTQLSVL.

The J gene is TRBJ1-6, the V gene TRBV28, with TRBD1 matching 8 bases. The CDR3 covers 13 residues. Trimming at V came to 7 bases and at J to 6 bases, leaving 2 bases not matched to a gene. CDR1 is MDHEN, CDR2 SYDVKM, per germline. The CDR3 loop reads CASTTGGNSPLHF. The CDR3 coding sequence is TGTGCCAGCACTACAGGGGGTAATTCACCCCTCCACTTT.

The CDR3 is CASSSQGWTSGAKLEQYF. The CDR3 nucleotides are TGTGCCAGCAGTTCACAGGGGTGGACTAGCGGGGCGAAATTGGAGCAGTACTTC. This rearrangement joins TRBV28 to TRBJ2-7, with 12 bases lining up with TRBD2. CDR1 is MDHEN and CDR2 is SYDVKM in the germline V gene. The J segment lost 7 bases and the V segment lost 4 bases, leaving 17 bases of the junction unmatched. This CDR3 is built from 18 residues.

V and J are TRBV5-4 and TRBJ2-5; D is undetermined. The CDR3 extends over 13 amino acids. In germline, CDR1 is SGHNT, CDR2 YYREEE (reference sequence). V was pared by 1 base and J by 3 bases, with 7 bases between. CDR3 in DNA: TGTGCCAGCAGCTTGAACACAGAAGAGACCCAGTACTTC. The encoded protein is CASSLNTEETQYF.

This chain links TRBV7-2 with TRBJ2-7; 12 bases match TRBD2. The germline V gene encodes CDR1 SGHTA and CDR2 FQGNSA. CDR3 length: 15 amino acids. Trimming took 2 bases from V and 3 from J; bases not matched to a gene: 2. The CDR3 sequence is CASSLRLAGVYEQYF. DNA of the CDR3: TGTGCCAGCAGCTTACGACTAGCGGGAGTCTACGAGCAGTACTTC. Combining the CDR3 with reference TRBV7-2 and TRBJ2-7 gives the whole variable domain GAGVSQSPSNKVTEKGKDVELRCDPISGHTALYWYRQSLGQGLEFLIYFQGNSAPDKSGLPSDRFSAERTGGSVSTLTIQRTQQEDSAVYLCASSLRLAGVYEQYFGPGTRLTVT.

This clone was seen only a few times. This rearrangement joins TRBV7-2 to TRBJ2-2; tentatively, D is TRBD2 (6 bases). The germline gives CDR1 SGHTA, CDR2 FQGNSA. V was cut by 1 base and J by 1 base, with 10 bases left in between. This CDR3 comprises 16 residues. CDR3 sequence reads: CASSLVGGMNTGELFF. CDR3 coding DNA: TGTGCCAGCAGCTTAGTCGGGGGAATGAACACCGGGGAGCTGTTTTTT.